The 18 T cell receptor beta chains reported below all come from one sample, sequenced in a study of spatial heterogeneity in lung cancer. Documented time point: sample taken at primary tumor resection. Antigen specificity for these receptors is unknown. MiXCR, run by TCRdb on the 5' RACE reads, gives a single entry per CDR3 protein. Of about 4,900 distinct CDR3 sequences in the sample, roughly 30% were seen once. The study's findings and limits: It was found that expanded intratumoral alpha and beta TCR counts tracked tumor mutation counts.

Sequencing was performed on lung tumor tissue, taken at surgery. Every receptor here comes from a male donor with early-stage non-small cell lung cancer.

By frequency in the sample, this clonotype is medium-sized (0.01 to 0.1%). This sequence joins TRBV29-1 and TRBJ1-1, with unresolved D. The CDR3 is made up of 15 amino acids. V was pared by 7 bases and J by 0 bases, with 18 bases between. Germline V gene data show CDR1 as SQVTM and CDR2 as ANQGSEA. CDR3 nucleotide sequence: TGCAGCGCTGCAGACGGACCCCACATGAACACTGAAGCTTTCTTT. It yields the protein CSAADGPHMNTEAFF.

This clonotype was counted at least ten times. The CDR3 reads CASREGGQGEQFF. The CDR3 DNA is TGTGCCAGCAGAGAAGGGGGACAAGGTGAGCAGTTCTTC. J is TRBJ2-1 and V is TRBV28; weak D call: TRBD1 (6 bases). Trimming pared 6 bases from V and 9 bases from J, leaving 15 bases between. The length of the CDR3 is 13 residues. Germline loops: CDR1 MDHEN, CDR2 SYDVKM.

This clonotype has just a few counts. The chain employs TRBV6-2 or TRBV6-3 and TRBJ2-3, with 7 positions matching TRBD2. V was pared by 6 bases and J by 3 bases, with 9 bases of the junction left unmatched. This CDR3 has 15 amino acids. CDR1 is MNHEY, CDR2 SVGEGT, per germline. CDR3 amino acids: CASSSGGRETDTQYF. CDR3 nucleotide sequence: TGTGCCAGCAGCTCCGGCGGGAGAGAGACAGATACGCAGTATTTT.

By proportion, this clonotype is medium-sized. The genes are TRBV27 and TRBJ2-2; a weak D match, TRBD1 (5 bases). The CDR3 length is 15 residues. CDR1 is MNHEY and CDR2 is SMNVEV in the germline V gene (reference sequence). The V end was cut by 5 bases, the J end by 0 bases, with 10 bases between. In DNA, the CDR3 is TGTGCCAGCAGTCGGACACCTACGAACACCGGGGAGCTGTTTTTT. Protein: CASSRTPTNTGELFF.

This clonotype is medium-sized (0.01 to 0.1%) within its sample. The chain is built from TRBV7-4 and TRBJ2-3; 12 nucleotides match TRBD2. CDR3 length: 16 residues. In germline, CDR1 is SGHVT, CDR2 SQSDAQ. V dropped 4 bases and J dropped 4; count of bases not matched to a gene: 6. Here the CDR3 DNA reads TGTGCCAGCAGCTCCGGACTAGCGGGAACCGCAGATACGCAGTATTTT. Amino acid sequence: CASSSGLAGTADTQYF. Combining the CDR3 with reference TRBV7-4 and TRBJ2-3 gives the whole variable domain GAGVSQSPRYKVAKRGRDVALRCDSISGHVTLYWYRQTLGQGSEVLTYSQSDAQRDKSGRPSGRFSAERPERSVSTLKIQRTEQGDSAVYLCASSSGLAGTADTQYFGPGTRLTVL.

This clonotype ranks as medium-sized. The chain links TRBV6-1 to TRBJ2-5; D uncertain. CDR1 MNHNS and CDR2 SASEGT come from the germline V gene. The CDR3 is made up of 14 amino acids. The V gene lost 2 bases and the J gene lost 2 bases, with 9 bases spanning the gap. CDR3 coding DNA: TGTGCCAGCAGTGAAACAGAGAGGCAAGAGACCCAGTACTTC. It encodes CASSETERQETQYF.

The sample holds a few counts of this clonotype. The chain employs TRBV7-2 and TRBJ2-3, with D possibly being TRBD2 (5 bases). CDR3 length: 13 residues. Between the trimmed V and J ends, which lost 1 base and 5 bases, there was a span of 7 bases. Germline CDR1 SGHTA, CDR2 FQGNSA. The CDR3: CASSLVGRDTQYF. CDR3 coding DNA: TGTGCCAGCAGCTTAGTGGGGAGAGATACGCAGTATTTT. The variable domain in full, with the rest retrieved from reference TRBV7-2 and TRBJ2-3, is GAGVSQSPSNKVTEKGKDVELRCDPISGHTALYWYRQSLGQGLEFLIYFQGNSAPDKSGLPSDRFSAERTGGSVSTLTIQRTQQEDSAVYLCASSLVGRDTQYFGPGTRLTVL.

V gene TRBV7-8 combines with J gene TRBJ2-7; TRBD2 matches 9 bases. Germline V gene data show CDR1 as SGHVS and CDR2 as FQNEAQ. After removal of 3 bases from V and 6 bases from J, the junction contained 9 bases not matched to a gene. The CDR3 consists of 15 residues. The CDR3 spells CASSLDGGGAREQYF. The CDR3 DNA follows: TGTGCCAGCAGCTTGGATGGCGGGGGGGCTCGCGAGCAGTACTTC.

V is TRBV27 and J is TRBJ2-7, with a tentative D call TRBD1 (5 bases). The V end lost 5 bases, the J end lost 4 bases, and 15 bases lay between the germline ends. Germline V gene lookup returns CDR1 MNHEY and CDR2 SMNVEV (reference sequence). CDR3 length: 14 amino acids. CDR3 sequence reads: CASSPRAPPYEQYF. DNA of the CDR3: TGTGCCAGCAGTCCCAGGGCCCCCCCATACGAGCAGTACTTC.

The gene calls are TRBV5-1 and TRBJ1-1, with D perhaps matching TRBD1 (5 bases). Germline V gives CDR1 SGHRS, CDR2 YFSETQ. The CDR3 length is 14 residues. Trimming cost V 2 bases and J 4 bases, with 12 bases left between them. The CDR3 sequence is CASSLTGAGTEAFF. In DNA form, the CDR3 reads TGCGCCAGCAGCTTAACAGGTGCTGGCACTGAAGCTTTCTTT.

V and J are TRBV7-6 and TRBJ2-1; 10 positions agree with TRBD2. Trimming removed 11 bases from V and 8 bases from J; junction bases left unmatched: 21. From germline, CDR1 is SGHVS and CDR2 FNYEAQ. The CDR3 runs 17 residues. The CDR3 coding sequence is TGTGCCGACAGCTTAGTGGTGGCTAGCGGGAGATCTCATGAGCAGTTCTTC. It encodes CADSLVVASGRSHEQFF.

This chain joins TRBV4-3 and TRBJ2-1; D perhaps matches TRBD1 (6 bases). V gave up 0 bases and J gave up 10 bases, with 13 bases separating them. The germline V gene has CDR1 LGHNA and CDR2 YSLEER. The CDR3 sequence is 14 residues long. The CDR3 loop reads CASSQDPRGSEQFF. In DNA, the CDR3 is TGCGCCAGCAGCCAAGATCCCAGGGGAAGCGAGCAGTTCTTC.

This clonotype was counted only a few times. The V call is TRBV4-1, the J call TRBJ2-3; a weak D match, TRBD1 (5 bases). This CDR3 has 14 amino acids. Trimming took 1 base from V and 1 from J, leaving 6 bases between them. The germline CDR1 and CDR2 sequences are MGHRA and YSYEKL. The DNA of the CDR3 is TGCGCCAGCAGCCAAGTGACAGGCACAGATACGCAGTATTTT. Its translation: CASSQVTGTDTQYF.

As concerns this clonotype: This clone may be a read error of a much larger clone one base away. The CDR3 here is CASGTGTNVLTF. CDR3 in DNA: TGTGCCAGCGGGACTGGGACCAACGTCCTGACTTTC. The J gene is TRBJ2-6, the V gene TRBV27; possible D gene TRBD2, 6 bases. Germline lookup yields CDR1 MNHEY and CDR2 SMNVEV (reference sequence). This CDR3 region has 12 residues.

Within the sample, this clonotype is medium-sized. The J gene is TRBJ2-7, the V gene TRBV18; D is possibly TRBD2 (5 bases). Germline lookup yields CDR1 KGHSH and CDR2 LQKENI. V was shortened by 4 bases and J by 7 bases, with 14 bases between the two germline ends. The CDR3 totals 13 residues. The CDR3 sequence: CASSLGLNEEQYF. In DNA form, the CDR3 reads TGTGCCAGCTCACTCGGACTGAACGAAGAGCAGTACTTC.

By its share, this clonotype is medium-sized. This sequence joins TRBV6-5 and TRBJ2-7, with D perhaps assigned TRBD1 or TRBD2 (5 bases each). The CDR3 has 15 residues. Deletions cut 5 bases from V and 0 bases from J, with 14 bases between. From germline, CDR1 is MNHEY and CDR2 SVGAGI. This CDR3 reads CASSPEGRPSYEQYF. The CDR3 nucleotides read TGTGCCAGCAGTCCCGAGGGGCGACCCTCCTACGAGCAGTACTTC.

In this sample, this clonotype is medium-sized (0.01 to 0.1%). The J gene is TRBJ2-5, the V gene TRBV18; D call uncertain. Looked up from germline, CDR1 is KGHSH and CDR2 is LQKENI. V dropped 1 base and J dropped 4 bases, with 10 bases sitting between them. The CDR3 extends over 14 amino acids. The CDR3 DNA sequence: TGTGCCAGCTCACCACGAAGGGCATCAGAGACCCAGTACTTC. Amino acid sequence: CASSPRRASETQYF.

This clonotype was found many times. The rearrangement joins TRBV29-1 to TRBJ2-2, with D uncertain. V lost 6 bases to trimming and J lost 0 bases, with 2 bases between them. Germline CDR1 and CDR2: SQVTM and ANQGSEA. CDR3 length: 11 amino acids. As DNA, the CDR3 is TGCAGCGTGACGAACACCGGGGAGCTGTTTTTT. Protein product: CSVTNTGELFF.